This entry lists 16 T cell receptor beta chains sequenced from one sample in a study of early T cells in non-severe SARS-CoV-2 infection. Using its own MiXCR run on the 5' RACE reads, TCRdb lists one record per CDR3 protein. The sample contains some 71,000 distinct CDR3 sequences, less than 12% of which appear only once. Here the sequenced sample was whole blood, taken at baseline. These receptors were taken from an adult who was a healthcare worker with PCR-confirmed SARS-CoV-2 infection or an uninfected control (not recorded which).

This clonotype was picked up a small number of times. The chain uses TRBV20-1 and TRBJ2-7, with 8 bases aligning to TRBD2. The CDR3 extends over 15 amino acids. J gave up 6 bases and V 0 bases, and 10 bases lay outside the gene matches. From germline, CDR1 is DFQATT and CDR2 SNEGSKA (reference sequence). This CDR3 reads CSARDFTGGSGEQYF. Here the CDR3 DNA reads TGCAGTGCTAGAGATTTCACGGGAGGGTCCGGCGAGCAGTACTTC.

The rearrangement uses TRBV10-2 and TRBJ2-7; 7 nucleotides match TRBD2. Germline CDR1 is WSHSY and CDR2 is SAAADI. The CDR3 extends over 16 amino acids. Germline trimming cut 7 bases from V and 0 bases from J; bases unmatched to any gene: 12. The DNA for the CDR3 is TGCGCCAGCAAGCCTAGGGCGGGACTAAGCTCCTACGAGCAGTACTTC. This translates into CASKPRAGLSSYEQYF.

The chain joins TRBV11-2 to TRBJ2-7, with TRBD2 as a possible D gene (6 bases). The CDR3 loop spans 15 amino acids. Per germline, CDR1 SGHAT and CDR2 FQNNGV. V was shortened by 5 bases and J by 2 bases, with 16 bases between the two germline ends. The CDR3 here is CASSPWSGLAYEQYF. The CDR3 DNA is TGTGCCAGCAGCCCCTGGAGCGGGTTAGCCTACGAGCAGTACTTC. The whole variable domain, filled in from reference TRBV11-2 and TRBJ2-7, reads EAGVAQSPRYKIIEKRQSVAFWCNPISGHATLYWYQQILGQGPKLLIQFQNNGVVDDSQLPKDRFSAERLKGVDSTLKIQPAKLEDSAVYLCASSPWSGLAYEQYFGPGTRLTVT.

There are a few counts of this clonotype. The chain employs TRBV28 and TRBJ2-3; D is ambiguous. Trimming took 2 bases from V and 3 from J, leaving 15 bases between them. The germline V gene has CDR1 MDHEN and CDR2 SYDVKM. CDR3 length equals 16 residues. The CDR3 DNA reads as TGTGCCAGCAGTTTACTAGTTCTCCGACGAACAGATACGCAGTATTTT. Amino acids: CASSLLVLRRTDTQYF. Together with reference TRBV28 and TRBJ2-3, the CDR3 gives the full variable domain: DVKVTQSSRYLVKRTGEKVFLECVQDMDHENMFWYRQDPGLGLRLIYFSYDVKMKEKGDIPEGYSVSREKKERFSLILESASTNQTSMYLCASSLLVLRRTDTQYFGPGTRLTVL.

This clonotype was observed at least ten times. The chain uses TRBV7-9 and TRBJ2-5; D could derive from TRBD1 or TRBD2 (5 bases each). V lost 3 bases to trimming and J lost 3 bases, with 11 bases between them. CDR1 and CDR2 from the germline V gene are SEHNR and FQNEAQ (reference sequence). There are 14 residues in the CDR3. CDR3 in DNA: TGTGCCAGCAGCTTGGGGGTACTAAAAGAGACCCAGTACTTC. It encodes CASSLGVLKETQYF.

This clonotype was recorded many times. This chain links TRBV20-1 with TRBJ1-5; 9 nucleotides align to TRBD1. Germline assignment: CDR1 DFQATT and CDR2 SNEGSKA (reference sequence). The ends lost 1 base at V and 0 bases at J; junction bases unmatched: 7. This CDR3 region has 17 residues. The CDR3 DNA sequence: TGCAGTGCTAGAGCTTCCGGGACAGGGAATAGCAATCAGCCCCAGCATTTT. Encoded protein: CSARASGTGNSNQPQHF.

This clonotype was observed at least ten times. The genes are TRBV28 and TRBJ2-2; D might be TRBD1 or TRBD2, each matching 5 bases. The CDR3 runs 14 residues. Germline V gene data show CDR1 as MDHEN and CDR2 as SYDVKM. V gave up 8 bases and J gave up 5 bases, with 15 bases separating them. CDR3 nucleotides: TGTGCCAGCCTGCCAGAGGGGTATACCGGGGAGCTGTTTTTT. Amino acids: CASLPEGYTGELFF.

This clonotype was detected ten times or more. The gene calls are TRBV29-1 and TRBJ2-7; D might be TRBD1 (5 bases). The CDR3 sequence is 11 residues long. Germline CDR1 and CDR2: SQVTM and ANQGSEA. The germline V and J ends were trimmed by 0 bases and 6 bases, with 6 bases remaining between them. The CDR3 is CSVEEGVEQYF. The CDR3 nucleotides read TGCAGCGTTGAAGAAGGGGTCGAGCAGTACTTC.

The chain joins TRBV6-5 to TRBJ2-6, with 7 bases lining up with TRBD1. This CDR3 has 16 residues. Trimming took 5 bases from V and 2 from J; bases not matched to a gene: 6. CDR1 MNHEY and CDR2 SVGAGI come from the germline V gene. CDR3 nucleotides: TGTGCCAGCAGTGCCGGGACAGAGGCTGGGGCCAACGTCCTGACTTTC. The encoded protein is CASSAGTEAGANVLTF.

The CDR3 sequence: CASTSRETQYF. For the CDR3, the DNA is TGTGCCAGTACTAGTAGGGAGACCCAGTACTTC. The chain uses TRBV12-3 or TRBV12-4 and TRBJ2-5; the D gene is possibly TRBD2 (5 bases). The V gene lost 9 bases and the J gene lost 5 bases, with 10 bases spanning the gap. The CDR3 has 11 amino acids.

There are a few counts of this clonotype. The rearrangement joins TRBV7-9 to TRBJ2-7; D gene unclear. Germline values: CDR1 SEHNR, CDR2 FQNEAQ (reference sequence). Trimming took 1 base from V and 6 from J, leaving 7 bases between them. The CDR3 is 12 amino acids. Here the CDR3 reads CASSLGALEQYF. In nucleotides, the CDR3 is TGTGCCAGCAGCTTAGGGGCGCTCGAGCAGTACTTC.

This rearrangement joins TRBV4-1 to TRBJ2-1; D is possibly TRBD2 (6 bases). Trimming stripped 3 bases from V and 4 bases from J, with 22 bases between. Germline values: CDR1 MGHRA, CDR2 YSYEKL. The CDR3 spans 18 residues. The CDR3 spells CASSQKSRRGSGYNEQFF. CDR3 DNA: TGCGCCAGCAGCCAGAAGTCCCGGAGGGGTAGCGGATACAATGAGCAGTTCTTC.

Many counts were recorded for this clonotype. The J gene is TRBJ2-5, the V gene TRBV7-8, with 12 bases aligning to TRBD2. This CDR3 has 16 residues. Per the germline V gene, CDR1 is SGHVS and CDR2 is FQNEAQ. V lost 3 bases, J lost 3 bases, and 5 bases stayed unmatched. In DNA, the CDR3 is TGTGCCAGCAGCTTTAGGACTAGCGGGAAGGAAGAGACCCAGTACTTC. Translating it yields CASSFRTSGKEETQYF.

This clonotype has at least ten counts. This chain links TRBV2 with TRBJ2-5, with TRBD2 matching over 11 bases. The V and J ends lost 6 bases and 2 bases, in that order; junction bases with no gene match: 8. The germline CDR1 and CDR2 sequences are SNHLY and FYNNEI. CDR3 length: 16 amino acids. The CDR3 spells CASRTRTSGPQETQYF. The CDR3 coding sequence is TGTGCCAGCAGGACCAGGACTAGCGGGCCTCAAGAGACCCAGTACTTC.

The rearrangement uses TRBV6-2 or TRBV6-3 and TRBJ2-3; D is undetermined. The CDR3 consists of 11 residues. Germline lookup yields CDR1 MNHEY and CDR2 SVGEGT. V lost 10 bases, J lost 0 bases, and 5 bases lay in between. CDR3 residues: CAIGSTDTQYF. In DNA, the CDR3 is TGTGCCATCGGAAGCACAGATACGCAGTATTTT.

In this sample, this clonotype turned up many times. The CDR3 region has the DNA TGTGCCAGCAGTCCGGGGACAGCCGCTCAGCCCCAGCATTTT. It translates to CASSPGTAAQPQHF. This chain uses TRBV6-6 with TRBJ1-5; TRBD1 aligns across 7 bases. Losses at the gene ends were 5 bases for V and 6 bases for J; bases not matched to a gene: 7. The germline V gene encodes CDR1 MNHNY and CDR2 SVGAGI (reference sequence). The CDR3 is made up of 14 amino acids.